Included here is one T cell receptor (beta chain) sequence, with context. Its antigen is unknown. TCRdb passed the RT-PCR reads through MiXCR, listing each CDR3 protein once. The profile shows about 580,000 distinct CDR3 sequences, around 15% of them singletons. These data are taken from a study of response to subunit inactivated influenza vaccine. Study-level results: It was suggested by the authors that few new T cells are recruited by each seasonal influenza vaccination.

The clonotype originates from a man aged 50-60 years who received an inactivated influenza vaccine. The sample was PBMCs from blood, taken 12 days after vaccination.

CDR3: CASSLVEGSYEQYF. The CDR3 region has the DNA TGTGCCAGCAGCTTAGTTGAGGGCTCCTACGAGCAGTACTTC. The rearrangement links TRBV7-9 to TRBJ2-7, with D maybe TRBD2 (5 bases). Germline V gene lookup returns CDR1 SEHNR and CDR2 FQNEAQ (reference sequence). V lost 1 base and J 0 bases, leaving 7 bases between the germline ends. This CDR3 region has 14 residues. Together with reference TRBV7-9 and TRBJ2-7, the CDR3 gives the full variable domain: DTGVSQNPRHKITKRGQNVTFRCDPISEHNRLYWYRQTLGQGPEFLTYFQNEAQLEKSRLLSDRFSAERPKGSFSTLEIQRTEQGDSAMYLCASSLVEGSYEQYFGPGTRLTVT.